Below, 11 T cell receptor beta chains from the same sample are listed, as sequenced in a study of T cell repertoires in cytomegalovirus infection. From the reads, TCRdb called clonotypes with MiXCR, one entry per CDR3 protein. The sample contains approximately 89,000 distinct CDR3 sequences, 20% to 30% of which appear only once. No cognate antigen is known for these TCRs. Specimen: CD8+ T cells from cultured PBMCs, collected from culture after CMV antigen stimulation. These receptors were obtained from a human donor in good health (CMV status not recorded). Some clones in this sample may be carry-over from other donors' samples.

J is TRBJ1-2 and V is TRBV7-3, with D uncertain. CDR3 length: 14 residues. Germline lookup yields CDR1 SGHTA and CDR2 FQGTGA. V lost 2 bases and J 3 bases, leaving 10 bases between the germline ends. The CDR3 bases are TGTGCCAGCAGCTTACCTCCAGCAGACTATGGCTACACCTTC. It encodes CASSLPPADYGYTF.

This clonotype was observed a few times. CDR3 nucleotides: TGTGCCAGCAGTTGGGGGAGGAATCAGCCCCAGCATTTT. Its protein is CASSWGRNQPQHF. The V and J genes are TRBV6-5 and TRBJ1-5, with TRBD1 as a possible D gene (5 bases). This CDR3 has 13 amino acids. V was cut by 4 bases and J by 4 bases, with 8 bases left in between. The V gene's germline CDR1 is MNHEY and CDR2 SVGAGI.

This clonotype was counted only a few times. The V and J genes are TRBV7-9 and TRBJ2-3, with a tentative D call TRBD1 (5 bases). Germline V lookup: CDR1 SEHNR, CDR2 FQNEAQ (reference sequence). The V end was cut by 3 bases, the J end by 1 base, with 11 bases between. CDR3 length: 15 residues. The CDR3 region is CASSFAQGGTDTQYF. CDR3 nucleotides: TGTGCCAGCAGCTTCGCCCAGGGTGGCACAGATACGCAGTATTTT.

This chain links TRBV27 with TRBJ2-7; tentatively, D is TRBD1 (6 bases). This CDR3 is 16 amino acids long. The V gene lost 3 bases and the J gene lost 6 bases, with 21 bases spanning the gap. Germline V gene lookup returns CDR1 MNHEY and CDR2 SMNVEV (reference sequence). CDR3 nucleotide sequence: TGTGCCAGCAGTTTGACTCCCACAGGGATCCACTCCGAGCAGTACTTC. Translation: CASSLTPTGIHSEQYF.

Many counts were recorded for this clonotype. This chain connects TRBV7-2 to TRBJ1-5; the D is unclear. V gave up 1 base and J gave up 7 bases, with 8 bases separating them. The CDR3 spans 13 residues. The germline gives CDR1 SGHTA, CDR2 FQGNSA. The CDR3 DNA is TGTGCCAGCAGCTTAGAAATCGGGCAGCCCCAGCATTTT. Amino acid sequence: CASSLEIGQPQHF.

J is TRBJ2-7 and V is TRBV4-1, with a possible D match to TRBD2 (5 bases). Germline CDR1 is MGHRA and CDR2 is YSYEKL. V was pared by 7 bases and J by 0 bases, with 10 bases between. CDR3 length: 13 residues. The CDR3 sequence: CASKGDNSYEQYF. The CDR3 DNA reads as TGCGCCAGCAAGGGAGACAACTCCTACGAGCAGTACTTC.

This sequence joins TRBV10-3 and TRBJ2-3; either TRBD1 or TRBD2 may fit D (5 bases each). Per the germline V gene, CDR1 is ENHRY and CDR2 is SYGVKD. The V gene lost 3 bases and the J gene lost 4 bases, with 17 bases spanning the gap. The CDR3 covers 16 residues. The CDR3 DNA reads TGTGCCATCAGTGATTCGGCAGGGACGGGCGCAGATACGCAGTATTTT. Translation: CAISDSAGTGADTQYF.

This clonotype turned up a few times. The rearrangement joins TRBV18 to TRBJ1-6; possible D gene TRBD1, 5 bases. Deletions cut 4 bases from V and 8 bases from J, with 21 bases between. The CDR3 runs to 17 residues. Germline-derived CDR1 and CDR2 are KGHSH and LQKENI. CDR3: CASSHPRLSREDSPLHF. CDR3 nucleotide sequence: TGTGCCAGCTCACACCCAAGATTAAGCAGGGAGGATTCACCCCTCCACTTT. Full variable domain (rest looked up from reference TRBV18 and TRBJ1-6): NAGVMQNPRHLVRRRGQEARLRCSPMKGHSHVYWYRQLPEEGLKFMVYLQKENIIDESGMPKERFSAEFPKEGPSILRIQQVVRGDSAAYFCASSHPRLSREDSPLHFGNGTRLTVT.

CDR3 sequence (DNA): TGCAGCGTTGATCTTAAGGGTGGGGAGACCCAGTACTTC. Translation: CSVDLKGGETQYF. J is TRBJ2-5 and V is TRBV29-1; D is undetermined. Trimming removed 3 bases from V and 5 bases from J, with 13 bases in between. CDR1 SQVTM and CDR2 ANQGSEA come from the germline V gene. This CDR3 is built from 13 residues.

This clonotype has only one observation. The gene calls are TRBV20-1 and TRBJ2-3, with TRBD2 identical over 8 bases. V shed 2 bases and J 4 bases; nucleotides not matched to a gene: 5. The CDR3 extends over 14 amino acids. Germline CDR1 reads DFQATT; CDR2 reads SNEGSKA (reference sequence). This chain's CDR3 is CSARRGLVADTQYF. CDR3 DNA sequence: TGCAGTGCTAGACGGGGACTAGTTGCAGATACGCAGTATTTT.

There are a few counts of this clonotype. The V and J genes are TRBV28 and TRBJ2-3, with a possible D match to TRBD2 (6 bases). CDR1 is MDHEN, CDR2 SYDVKM, per germline. This CDR3 comprises 13 residues. The V end was cut by 3 bases, the J end by 4 bases, with 8 bases between. The CDR3 sequence is CASSFRRADTQYF. The DNA of the CDR3 is TGTGCCAGCAGTTTCCGGAGGGCAGATACGCAGTATTTT.